The 6 T cell receptor beta chains presented below share a single source sample, sequenced in a study of T-cell memory formation after mild COVID-19. TCRdb redid the calling of the 5' RACE reads with MiXCR, one entry per CDR3 protein. The sample shows fewer than 250,000 distinct CDR3 sequences, 15% to 20% of them seen only once. Source material: PBMCs or a T cell subset sorted from them (not recorded which). These receptors all stem from an adult woman who had mild COVID-19 (a few samples of this study predate the infection). Cell type and time point are not known.

In this sample, this clonotype turned up a few times. This sequence joins TRBV20-1 and TRBJ2-3; TRBD1 matches at 7 bases. This CDR3 region has 13 residues. Germline V gives CDR1 DFQATT, CDR2 SNEGSKA (reference sequence). Trimming took 6 bases from V and 0 from J; bases not matched to a gene: 3. The CDR3 coding sequence is TGCAGTGCGCAACAGGGGAGCACAGATACGCAGTATTTT. Translated, it gives CSAQQGSTDTQYF.

This clonotype was seen a handful of times. V usage is TRBV3-1 and J usage is TRBJ1-5; D unclear. V dropped 0 bases and J dropped 7 bases, with 7 bases sitting between them. Germline CDR1 reads LGHDT; CDR2 reads YNNKEL (reference sequence). The CDR3 length is 13 residues. The CDR3, as DNA: TGTGCCAGCAGCCAAGACGGGCAACAGCCCCAGCATTTT. Translating it yields CASSQDGQQPQHF.

This clonotype has just a few counts. V gene TRBV20-1 combines with J gene TRBJ1-5; D perhaps matches TRBD1 (6 bases). Germline V CDR1 and CDR2: DFQATT, SNEGSKA (reference sequence). V lost 5 bases to trimming and J lost 13 bases, with 12 bases between them. The CDR3 contains 10 residues. The CDR3 loop is CSAYRDTQHF. In DNA form, the CDR3 reads TGCAGTGCTTACCGGGACACTCAGCATTTT.

This clonotype has only a few counts. The V and J genes are TRBV4-1 and TRBJ1-1; D is unclear. Germline CDR1 is MGHRA and CDR2 is YSYEKL. This CDR3 is 15 amino acids long. The V end lost 6 bases, the J end lost 1 base, and 15 bases lay between the germline ends. For the CDR3, the DNA is TGCGCCAGCAGATCCTATTCGGGCCCGAACACTGAAGCTTTCTTT. Translation: CASRSYSGPNTEAFF.

This clonotype appeared a few times. This chain connects TRBV20-1 to TRBJ2-7, with TRBD2 as a possible D gene (7 bases). The CDR3 covers 14 residues. V was shortened by 6 bases and J by 9 bases, with 24 bases between the two germline ends. Germline CDR1 reads DFQATT; CDR2 reads SNEGSKA (reference sequence). CDR3 in amino acids: CSARDGGQQVGQYF. In DNA form, the CDR3 reads TGCAGTGCCCGGGACGGGGGGCAGCAAGTGGGGCAGTACTTC.

This clonotype was observed a handful of times. This chain joins TRBV2 and TRBJ2-5; 12 bases agree with TRBD2. Germline CDR1 and CDR2: SNHLY and FYNNEI. The CDR3 length is 15 residues. V was pared by 4 bases and J by 2 bases, with 2 bases of the junction left unmatched. The CDR3 sequence: CASSGTSGKQETQYF. The CDR3 coding sequence is TGTGCCAGCAGTGGGACTAGCGGGAAACAAGAGACCCAGTACTTC. The entire variable domain, with the rest obtained from reference TRBV2 and TRBJ2-5, is as follows: EPEVTQTPSHQVTQMGQEVILRCVPISNHLYFYWYRQILGQKVEFLVSFYNNEISEKSEIFDDQFSVERPDGSNFTLKIRSTKLEDSAMYFCASSGTSGKQETQYFGPGTRLLVL.